The entry that follows covers one TCR beta chain sequence. The ends were cut back, 3 bases at V and 5 bases at J, with 10 bases in the middle. CDR3 size: 14 residues. Germline V CDR1 and CDR2: SNHLY, FYNNEI. This sample is part of a study of cytomegalovirus exposure and HLA in healthy donors. The PCR employed 60 Vbeta primers together with 13 Jbeta primers. Some clones are missing from TCRdb's copy, which holds only in-frame ones; the method was immunoSEQ multiplex PCR. Of about 160,000 clones in the sample, about 80% were seen once. This TCR came from a man aged 30 to 39 in good health and CMV-seropositive. The sequenced sample was PBMCs. The chain carries TRBV2 and TRBJ1-4; D perhaps matches TRBD1 (5 bases). The CDR3: CASSETQVNEKLFF. CDR3 DNA: TGTGCCAGCAGTGAGACACAGGTCAATGAAAAACTGTTTTTT.